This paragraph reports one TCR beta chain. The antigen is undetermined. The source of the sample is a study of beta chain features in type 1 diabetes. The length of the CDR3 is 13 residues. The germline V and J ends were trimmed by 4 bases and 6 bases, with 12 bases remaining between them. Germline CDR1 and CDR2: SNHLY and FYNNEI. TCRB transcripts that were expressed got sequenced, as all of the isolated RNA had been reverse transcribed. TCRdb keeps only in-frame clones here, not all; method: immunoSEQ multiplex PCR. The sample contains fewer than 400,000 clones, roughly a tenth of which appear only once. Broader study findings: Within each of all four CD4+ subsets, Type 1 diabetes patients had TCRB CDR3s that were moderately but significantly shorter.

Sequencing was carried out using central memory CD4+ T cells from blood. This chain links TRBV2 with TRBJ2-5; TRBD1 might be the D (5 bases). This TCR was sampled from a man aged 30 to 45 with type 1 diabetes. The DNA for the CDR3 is TGTGCCAGCAGTGGGATAGCAGGGAAGACCCAGTACTTC. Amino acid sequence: CASSGIAGKTQYF.